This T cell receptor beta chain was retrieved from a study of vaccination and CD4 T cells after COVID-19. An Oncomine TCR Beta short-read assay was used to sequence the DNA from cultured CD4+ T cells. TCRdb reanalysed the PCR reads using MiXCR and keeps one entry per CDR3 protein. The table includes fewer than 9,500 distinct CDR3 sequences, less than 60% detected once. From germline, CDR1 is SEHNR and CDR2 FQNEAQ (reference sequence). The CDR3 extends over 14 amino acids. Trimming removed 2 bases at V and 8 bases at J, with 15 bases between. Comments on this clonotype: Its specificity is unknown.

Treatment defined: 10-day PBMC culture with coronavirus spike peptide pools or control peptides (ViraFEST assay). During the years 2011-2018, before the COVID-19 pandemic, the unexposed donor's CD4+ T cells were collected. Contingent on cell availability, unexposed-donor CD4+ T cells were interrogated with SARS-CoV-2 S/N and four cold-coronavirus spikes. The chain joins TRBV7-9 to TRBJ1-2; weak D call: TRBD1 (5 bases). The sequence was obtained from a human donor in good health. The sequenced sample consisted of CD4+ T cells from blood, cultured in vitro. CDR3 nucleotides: TGTGCCAGCAGCTTATCGGGGGGGAGTAAAGGCTACACCTTC. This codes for CASSLSGGSKGYTF. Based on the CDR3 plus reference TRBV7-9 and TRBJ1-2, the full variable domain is DTGVSQNPRHKITKRGQNVTFRCDPISEHNRLYWYRQTLGQGPEFLTYFQNEAQLEKSRLLSDRFSAERPKGSFSTLEIQRTEQGDSAMYLCASSLSGGSKGYTFGSGTRLTVV.